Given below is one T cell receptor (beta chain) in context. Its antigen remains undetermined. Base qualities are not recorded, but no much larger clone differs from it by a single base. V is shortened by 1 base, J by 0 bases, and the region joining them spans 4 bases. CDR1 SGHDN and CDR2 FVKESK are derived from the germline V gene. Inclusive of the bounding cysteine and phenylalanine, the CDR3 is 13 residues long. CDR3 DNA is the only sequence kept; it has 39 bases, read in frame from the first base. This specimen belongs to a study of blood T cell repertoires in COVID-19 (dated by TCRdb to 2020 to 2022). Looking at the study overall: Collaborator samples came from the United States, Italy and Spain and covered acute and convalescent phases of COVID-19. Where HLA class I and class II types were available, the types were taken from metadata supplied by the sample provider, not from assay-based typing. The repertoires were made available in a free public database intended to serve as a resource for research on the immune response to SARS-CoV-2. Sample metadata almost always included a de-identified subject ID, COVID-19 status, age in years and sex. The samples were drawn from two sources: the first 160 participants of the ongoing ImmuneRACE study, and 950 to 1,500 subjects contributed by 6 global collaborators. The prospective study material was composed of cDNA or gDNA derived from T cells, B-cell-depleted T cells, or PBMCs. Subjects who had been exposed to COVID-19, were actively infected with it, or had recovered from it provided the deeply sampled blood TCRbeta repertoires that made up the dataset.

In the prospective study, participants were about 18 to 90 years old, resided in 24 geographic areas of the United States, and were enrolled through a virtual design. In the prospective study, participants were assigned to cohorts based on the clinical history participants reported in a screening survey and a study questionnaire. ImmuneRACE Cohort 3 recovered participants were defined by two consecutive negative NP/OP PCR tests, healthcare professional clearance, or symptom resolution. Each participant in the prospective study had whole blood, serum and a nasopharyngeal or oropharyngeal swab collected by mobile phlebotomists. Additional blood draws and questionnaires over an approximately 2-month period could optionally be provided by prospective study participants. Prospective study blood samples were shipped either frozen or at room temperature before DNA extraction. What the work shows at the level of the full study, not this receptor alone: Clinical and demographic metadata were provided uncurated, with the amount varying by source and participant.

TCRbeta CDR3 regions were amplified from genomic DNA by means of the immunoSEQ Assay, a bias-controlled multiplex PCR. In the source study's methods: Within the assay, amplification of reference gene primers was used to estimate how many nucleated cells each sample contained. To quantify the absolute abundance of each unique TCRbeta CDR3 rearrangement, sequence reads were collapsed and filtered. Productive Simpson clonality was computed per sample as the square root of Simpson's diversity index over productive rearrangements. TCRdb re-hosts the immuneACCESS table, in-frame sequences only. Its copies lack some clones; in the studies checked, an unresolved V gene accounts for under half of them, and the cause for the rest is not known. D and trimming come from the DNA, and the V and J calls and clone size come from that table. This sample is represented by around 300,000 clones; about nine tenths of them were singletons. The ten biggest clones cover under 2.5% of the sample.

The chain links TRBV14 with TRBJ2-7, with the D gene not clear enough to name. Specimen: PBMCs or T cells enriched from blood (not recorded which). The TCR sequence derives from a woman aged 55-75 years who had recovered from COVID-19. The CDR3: CASSQASSYEQYF. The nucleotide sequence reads TGTGCCAGCAGCCAAGCTAGCTCCTACGAGCAGTACTTC.